This passage covers 3 T cell receptor beta chains from one sample sequenced in a study of shared clonotypes between healthy human individuals. Assay: immunoSEQ multiplex PCR; the TCRdb copy retains only in-frame clones and omits some. Altogether approximately 2,000,000 clones are present, 80% to 95% being singletons, with the ten largest covering more than 0.35%. What was sequenced was naive CD4+ T cells from PBMCs. As for subset: CD45RA+ positively selected. Every receptor here comes from a man younger than 35 in good health. Some clones in this sample may be carry-over from other donors' samples.

The chain couples TRBV6-5 to TRBJ2-5; 10 bases agree with TRBD1. From germline, CDR1 is MNHEY and CDR2 SVGAGI. This CDR3 region has 13 residues. V shed 6 bases, J shed 13 bases, and the junction held 11 bases outside the gene matches. DNA of the CDR3: TGTGCCAGCAGCTCAAATTCCGGGACAGGGGCGTACTTC. Translated: CASSSNSGTGAYF.

This chain uses TRBV5-1 with TRBJ1-1; 7 nucleotides align to TRBD1. V was pared by 8 bases and J by 3 bases, with 4 bases of the junction left unmatched. Germline-derived CDR1 and CDR2 are SGHRS and YFSETQ. There are 12 residues in the CDR3. CDR3 sequence reads: CASRTGDTEAFF. CDR3 DNA sequence: TGCGCCAGTAGGACAGGAGACACTGAAGCTTTCTTT.

The genes are TRBV6-5 and TRBJ1-2; no firm D call. CDR1 MNHEY and CDR2 SVGAGI come from the germline V gene. V was shortened by 7 bases and J by 7 bases, with 13 bases between the two germline ends. CDR3 length: 12 amino acids. The CDR3 DNA reads as TGTGCCAGCACCGGGCCCGAGGCTGGCTACACCTTC. This encodes CASTGPEAGYTF.